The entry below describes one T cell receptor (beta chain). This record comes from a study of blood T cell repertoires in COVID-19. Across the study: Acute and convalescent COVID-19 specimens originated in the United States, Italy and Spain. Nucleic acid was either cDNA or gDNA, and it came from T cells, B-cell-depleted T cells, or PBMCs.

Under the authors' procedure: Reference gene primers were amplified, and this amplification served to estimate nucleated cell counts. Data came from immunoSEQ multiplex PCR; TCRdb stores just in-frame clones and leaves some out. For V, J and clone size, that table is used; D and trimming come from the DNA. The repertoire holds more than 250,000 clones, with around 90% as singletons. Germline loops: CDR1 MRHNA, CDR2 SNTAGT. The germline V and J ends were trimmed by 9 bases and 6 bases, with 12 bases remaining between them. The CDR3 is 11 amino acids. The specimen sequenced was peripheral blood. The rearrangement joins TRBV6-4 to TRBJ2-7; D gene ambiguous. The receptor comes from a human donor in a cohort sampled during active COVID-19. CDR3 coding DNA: TGTGCCAGAGAGGCCCCCGGCGAGCAGTACTTC. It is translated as CAREAPGEQYF.